Listed below are T cell receptor beta chains from one sample, sequenced in a study of cytomegalovirus exposure and HLA in healthy donors. Using immunoSEQ multiplex PCR, the repertoire was profiled, and TCRdb retains in-frame clones only, with some absent. This sample has roughly 120,000 clones, with about 81% found just once. Specimen: PBMCs. Source of these receptors: a woman aged 25 to 39 in good health and CMV-seronegative. CDR3s include the opening cysteine and the closing phenylalanine or tryptophan. A D gene is named only where the DNA matches it firmly. Clone size is given for some rows only: seen once, a few or many times, or a class if the clone is expanded.

V gene: TRBV30; J gene: TRBJ1-1; D gene: -; clone size: few; CDR3 protein: CAWTSAGALTAFF; CDR3 DNA: TGTGCCTGGACCTCAGCAGGGGCGCTGACAGCTTTCTTT
V gene: TRBV19; J gene: TRBJ1-5; D gene: -; clone size: once; CDR3 protein: CASKALRGGTLSNQPQHF; CDR3 DNA: TGTGCCAGTAAAGCCCTCCGGGGAGGGACCCTTAGCAATCAGCCCCAGCATTTT
V gene: TRBV5-1; J gene: TRBJ2-1; D gene: TRBD2; clone size: -; CDR3 protein: CASSPSGGNSYNEQFF; CDR3 DNA: TGCGCCAGCAGCCCGAGCGGGGGAAACTCCTACAATGAGCAGTTCTTC
V gene: TRBV7-8; J gene: TRBJ1-1; D gene: -; clone size: -; CDR3 protein: CASSLFYPGLDTEAFF; CDR3 DNA: TGTGCCAGCAGCTTATTTTACCCAGGGTTGGACACTGAAGCTTTCTTT
V gene: TRBV9; J gene: TRBJ1-5; D gene: -; clone size: few; CDR3 protein: CASSVDTDLRQPQHF; CDR3 DNA: TGTGCCAGCAGCGTAGACACAGACCTTAGACAGCCCCAGCATTTT
V gene: TRBV6-4; J gene: TRBJ2-4; D gene: -; clone size: -; CDR3 protein: CASSQGSGSNIQYF; CDR3 DNA: TGTGCCAGCAGCCAGGGTTCCGGGAGTAACATTCAGTACTTC
V gene: TRBV9; J gene: TRBJ2-5; D gene: -; clone size: -; CDR3 protein: CASSVRQSQETQYF; CDR3 DNA: TGTGCCAGCAGCGTCCGCCAGTCACAAGAGACCCAGTACTTC
V gene: TRBV12-2; J gene: TRBJ2-2; D gene: -; clone size: -; CDR3 protein: CASRTRPDTYTGELFF; CDR3 DNA: TGTGCAAGTCGCACCCGTCCGGACACATACACCGGGGAGCTGTTTTTT
V gene: TRBV5-1; J gene: TRBJ1-2; D gene: -; clone size: -; CDR3 protein: CASSQSEGGIYGYTF; CDR3 DNA: TGCGCCAGCAGCCAAAGTGAGGGAGGGATCTATGGCTACACCTTC
V gene: TRBV10-3; J gene: TRBJ1-1; D gene: TRBD1; clone size: -; CDR3 protein: CAVRQGAGEAFF; CDR3 DNA: TGTGCCGTCAGACAGGGGGCCGGTGAAGCTTTCTTT
V gene: TRBV19; J gene: TRBJ2-3; D gene: -; clone size: -; CDR3 protein: CASSIVAGTSTDTQYF; CDR3 DNA: TGTGCCAGTAGTATAGTGGCGGGCACTAGCACAGATACGCAGTATTTT
V gene: TRBV5-6; J gene: TRBJ2-7; D gene: TRBD1; clone size: -; CDR3 protein: CASSLWVGQGNYEQYF; CDR3 DNA: TGTGCCAGCAGCTTGTGGGTGGGACAGGGGAACTACGAGCAGTACTTC
V gene: TRBV7-8; J gene: TRBJ2-5; D gene: TRBD2; clone size: -; CDR3 protein: CATTTRGRGETQYF; CDR3 DNA: TGTGCCACCACGACTCGCGGGAGGGGGGAGACCCAGTACTTC
V gene: TRBV5-1; J gene: TRBJ1-3; D gene: -; clone size: -; CDR3 protein: CASSLASGTGNTIYF; CDR3 DNA: TGCGCCAGCAGCTTGGCCAGCGGTACAGGAAACACCATATATTTT
V gene: TRBV4-1; J gene: TRBJ2-7; D gene: TRBD2; clone size: -; CDR3 protein: CASSQAVAGGRYEQYF; CDR3 DNA: TGCGCCAGCAGCCAAGCTGTAGCGGGGGGGCGGTACGAGCAGTACTTC
V gene: TRBV19; J gene: TRBJ1-1; D gene: TRBD1; clone size: few; CDR3 protein: CASSIRQGLSMNTEAFF; CDR3 DNA: TGTGCCAGTAGTATTCGACAGGGGCTTTCTATGAACACTGAAGCTTTCTTT
V gene: TRBV6-5; J gene: TRBJ1-5; D gene: -; clone size: -; CDR3 protein: CASSYSMLGNQPQHF; CDR3 DNA: TGTGCCAGCAGTTACTCGATGCTAGGCAATCAGCCCCAGCATTTT
V gene: TRBV6-5; J gene: TRBJ2-1; D gene: -; clone size: -; CDR3 protein: CASSYPRRGNEQFF; CDR3 DNA: TGTGCCAGCAGTTACCCTCGACGGGGCAATGAGCAGTTCTTC
V gene: TRBV5-1; J gene: TRBJ2-7; D gene: TRBD1; clone size: -; CDR3 protein: CASSDRDRGPYEQYF; CDR3 DNA: TGCGCCAGCAGCGACCGGGACAGGGGGCCCTACGAGCAGTACTTC
V gene: TRBV30; J gene: TRBJ2-3; D gene: TRBD2; clone size: -; CDR3 protein: CAWSVDRSGRTDTQYF; CDR3 DNA: TGTGCCTGGAGTGTAGACCGTAGCGGGAGGACAGATACGCAGTATTTT
V gene: TRBV18; J gene: TRBJ2-1; D gene: TRBD2; clone size: -; CDR3 protein: CASSPTSGLSPEQFF; CDR3 DNA: TGTGCCAGCTCACCCACTAGCGGTCTGAGTCCTGAGCAGTTCTTC
V gene: TRBV6-1; J gene: TRBJ2-7; D gene: TRBD1; clone size: once; CDR3 protein: CASSAGTGANYEQYF; CDR3 DNA: TGTGCCAGCAGTGCTGGGACAGGAGCGAACTACGAGCAGTACTTC
V gene: TRBV11-2; J gene: TRBJ2-7; D gene: TRBD2; clone size: -; CDR3 protein: CASSLSPTSFYEQYF; CDR3 DNA: TGTGCCAGCAGCTTAAGCCCGACTAGCTTCTACGAGCAGTACTTC
V gene: TRBV13; J gene: TRBJ1-5; D gene: -; clone size: -; CDR3 protein: CASSSGTSGQPQHF; CDR3 DNA: TGTGCCAGCAGCTCCGGGACATCCGGTCAGCCCCAGCATTTT
V gene: TRBV6-5; J gene: TRBJ2-7; D gene: -; clone size: -; CDR3 protein: CASSYSSGSHEQYF; CDR3 DNA: TGTGCCAGCAGTTACTCTTCGGGATCCCACGAGCAGTACTTC
V gene: TRBV7-6; J gene: TRBJ1-4; D gene: TRBD1; clone size: -; CDR3 protein: CASSLRTGEEKLFF; CDR3 DNA: TGTGCCAGCAGCTTAAGGACAGGGGAAGAAAAACTGTTTTTT
V gene: TRBV5-1; J gene: TRBJ2-5; D gene: -; clone size: -; CDR3 protein: CASSLSTSGETQYF; CDR3 DNA: TGCGCCAGCAGCTTGTCGACGTCGGGGGAGACCCAGTACTTC
V gene: TRBV7-2; J gene: TRBJ2-7; D gene: TRBD2; clone size: -; CDR3 protein: CASSTRTSGSYEQYF; CDR3 DNA: TGTGCCAGCAGCACCAGGACTAGCGGGTCCTACGAGCAGTACTTC
V gene: TRBV4-1; J gene: TRBJ1-4; D gene: -; clone size: -; CDR3 protein: CASSQFYSGVRGEKLFF; CDR3 DNA: TGCGCCAGCAGCCAATTTTATTCCGGGGTTCGGGGTGAAAAACTGTTTTTT
V gene: TRBV10-3; J gene: TRBJ2-7; D gene: TRBD1; clone size: -; CDR3 protein: CAINPGTGYEQYF; CDR3 DNA: TGTGCCATCAACCCCGGGACAGGATACGAGCAGTACTTC
V gene: TRBV7-2; J gene: TRBJ2-7; D gene: -; clone size: -; CDR3 protein: CASSVGINGEQYF; CDR3 DNA: TGTGCCAGCAGCGTCGGGATCAACGGCGAGCAGTACTTC
V gene: TRBV18; J gene: TRBJ1-5; D gene: -; clone size: -; CDR3 protein: CASSPGTANQPQHF; CDR3 DNA: TGTGCCAGCTCACCAGGGACTGCAAATCAGCCCCAGCATTTT
V gene: TRBV6-5; J gene: TRBJ1-2; D gene: -; clone size: -; CDR3 protein: CASRMDKSYGYTF; CDR3 DNA: TGTGCCAGCAGGATGGACAAGAGTTATGGCTACACCTTC
V gene: TRBV25-1; J gene: TRBJ2-5; D gene: TRBD1; clone size: -; CDR3 protein: CASSDQGTGKETQYF; CDR3 DNA: TGTGCCAGCAGTGACCAAGGGACAGGGAAAGAGACCCAGTACTTC
V gene: TRBV6-5; J gene: TRBJ1-1; D gene: TRBD1; clone size: -; CDR3 protein: CASGLGGWGTEAFF; CDR3 DNA: TGTGCCAGCGGATTAGGGGGCTGGGGCACTGAAGCTTTCTTT
V gene: TRBV28; J gene: TRBJ1-2; D gene: -; clone size: -; CDR3 protein: CASISNYGYTF; CDR3 DNA: TGTGCCAGCATATCTAACTATGGCTACACCTTC
V gene: TRBV19; J gene: TRBJ2-3; D gene: -; clone size: -; CDR3 protein: CASSGQGGTQYF; CDR3 DNA: TGTGCCAGTAGTGGGCAGGGAGGTACGCAGTATTTT
V gene: TRBV29-1; J gene: TRBJ2-5; D gene: TRBD2; clone size: -; CDR3 protein: CSVDQGVTSGGAEYQETQYF; CDR3 DNA: TGCAGCGTTGACCAGGGAGTCACTAGCGGGGGGGCCGAGTACCAAGAGACCCAGTACTTC
V gene: TRBV18; J gene: TRBJ2-7; D gene: -; clone size: once; CDR3 protein: CASSPVQSQGEQYF; CDR3 DNA: TGTGCCAGCTCACCAGTTCAATCGCAGGGAGAGCAGTACTTC
V gene: TRBV29-1; J gene: TRBJ2-1; D gene: -; clone size: -; CDR3 protein: CSVEDRARGHNEQFF; CDR3 DNA: TGCAGCGTTGAAGACCGCGCAAGGGGTCACAATGAGCAGTTCTTC
V gene: TRBV18; J gene: TRBJ2-1; D gene: -; clone size: -; CDR3 protein: CASSPSRDIGNEQFF; CDR3 DNA: TGTGCCAGCTCACCAAGCAGGGACATAGGCAATGAGCAGTTCTTC
V gene: TRBV15; J gene: TRBJ1-2; D gene: TRBD1; clone size: -; CDR3 protein: CATSRGTGTGDYGYTF; CDR3 DNA: TGTGCCACCAGCAGAGGCACCGGGACAGGGGACTATGGCTACACCTTC
V gene: TRBV7-9; J gene: TRBJ2-5; D gene: -; clone size: -; CDR3 protein: CSSRSLQETQYF; CDR3 DNA: TGTTCCAGTAGGAGCCTTCAAGAGACCCAGTACTTC
V gene: TRBV18; J gene: TRBJ2-5; D gene: -; clone size: -; CDR3 protein: CASSPYQETQYF; CDR3 DNA: TGTGCCAGCTCACCCTACCAAGAGACCCAGTACTTC
V gene: TRBV5-4; J gene: TRBJ2-1; D gene: TRBD2; clone size: -; CDR3 protein: CASSLGGTAGENEQFF; CDR3 DNA: TGTGCCAGCAGCTTGGGCGGGACCGCGGGGGAAAATGAGCAGTTCTTC
V gene: TRBV5-4; J gene: TRBJ2-1; D gene: TRBD2; clone size: once; CDR3 protein: CASSLTAGGYNEQFF; CDR3 DNA: TGTGCCAGCAGCCTCACAGCGGGGGGGTACAATGAGCAGTTCTTC
V gene: TRBV7-2; J gene: TRBJ2-3; D gene: TRBD2; clone size: -; CDR3 protein: CASSYPKTSGRGKDTQYF; CDR3 DNA: TGTGCCAGCAGCTATCCTAAAACTAGCGGGAGGGGGAAAGATACGCAGTATTTT
V gene: TRBV7-2; J gene: TRBJ2-5; D gene: TRBD1; clone size: -; CDR3 protein: CASSPYRGPRQETQYF; CDR3 DNA: TGTGCCAGCAGCCCTTACAGGGGGCCACGTCAGGAGACCCAGTACTTC
V gene: TRBV5-1; J gene: TRBJ2-6; D gene: -; clone size: -; CDR3 protein: CATSGGGGANVLTF; CDR3 DNA: TGCGCCACCTCCGGCGGAGGTGGGGCCAACGTCCTGACTTTC
V gene: TRBV7-9; J gene: TRBJ1-6; D gene: TRBD1; clone size: few; CDR3 protein: CASSLARRQGNNSPLHF; CDR3 DNA: TGTGCCAGCAGCTTAGCGAGGAGACAGGGGAATAATTCACCCCTCCACTTT
V gene: TRBV5-1; J gene: TRBJ2-5; D gene: TRBD2; clone size: -; CDR3 protein: CASSWGGTQETQYF; CDR3 DNA: TGCGCCAGCAGCTGGGGGGGGACCCAAGAGACCCAGTACTTC
V gene: TRBV14; J gene: TRBJ2-1; D gene: TRBD2; clone size: -; CDR3 protein: CASSPWPAGSYNEQFF; CDR3 DNA: TGTGCCAGCAGCCCCTGGCCAGCGGGGTCCTACAATGAGCAGTTCTTC
V gene: TRBV7-3; J gene: TRBJ1-1; D gene: -; clone size: -; CDR3 protein: CASSLQPYRDEAFF; CDR3 DNA: TGTGCCAGCAGCTTACAGCCCTACAGGGATGAAGCTTTCTTT
V gene: TRBV29-1; J gene: TRBJ2-2; D gene: TRBD1; clone size: few; CDR3 protein: CSVQRDSLNTGELFF; CDR3 DNA: TGCAGCGTTCAGAGGGACAGCTTGAACACCGGGGAGCTGTTTTTT
V gene: TRBV9; J gene: TRBJ1-1; D gene: -; clone size: -; CDR3 protein: CASSARRGEAFF; CDR3 DNA: TGTGCCAGCAGCGCCCGCAGGGGTGAAGCTTTCTTT
V gene: TRBV25-1; J gene: TRBJ2-1; D gene: -; clone size: -; CDR3 protein: CASSEWSGRLSEQFF; CDR3 DNA: TGTGCCAGCAGTGAATGGTCCGGCAGGCTATCGGAGCAGTTCTTC
V gene: TRBV6-1; J gene: TRBJ1-2; D gene: -; clone size: -; CDR3 protein: CASGHVRVDGYTF; CDR3 DNA: TGTGCCAGCGGTCACGTGAGGGTAGACGGCTACACCTTC
V gene: TRBV7-2; J gene: TRBJ2-7; D gene: TRBD2; clone size: -; CDR3 protein: CASSLSRGGSYEQYF; CDR3 DNA: TGTGCCAGCAGCTTATCCCGGGGGGGGTCCTACGAGCAGTACTTC
V gene: TRBV11-2; J gene: TRBJ2-7; D gene: TRBD1; clone size: -; CDR3 protein: CASSFDRELPYEQYF; CDR3 DNA: TGTGCCAGCAGCTTCGACAGGGAGCTCCCCTACGAGCAGTACTTC
V gene: TRBV19; J gene: TRBJ1-2; D gene: TRBD1; clone size: -; CDR3 protein: CASSIIGTGANYGYTF; CDR3 DNA: TGTGCCAGTAGTATAATAGGGACAGGAGCTAACTATGGCTACACCTTC